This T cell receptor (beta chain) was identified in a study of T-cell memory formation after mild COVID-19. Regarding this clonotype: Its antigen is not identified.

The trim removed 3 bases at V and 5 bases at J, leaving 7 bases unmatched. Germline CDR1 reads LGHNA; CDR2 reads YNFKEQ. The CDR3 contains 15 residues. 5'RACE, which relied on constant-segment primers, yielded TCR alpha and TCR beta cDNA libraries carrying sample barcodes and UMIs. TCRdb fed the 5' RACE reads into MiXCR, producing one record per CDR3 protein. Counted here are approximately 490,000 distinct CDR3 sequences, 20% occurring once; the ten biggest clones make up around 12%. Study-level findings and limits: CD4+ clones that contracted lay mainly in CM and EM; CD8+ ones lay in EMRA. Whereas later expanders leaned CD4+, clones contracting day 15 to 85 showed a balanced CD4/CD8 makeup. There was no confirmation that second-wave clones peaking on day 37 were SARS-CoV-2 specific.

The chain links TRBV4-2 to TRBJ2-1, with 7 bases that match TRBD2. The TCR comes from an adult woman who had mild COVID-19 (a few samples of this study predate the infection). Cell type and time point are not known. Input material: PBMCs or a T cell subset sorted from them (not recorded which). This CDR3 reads CASSQGGLEDNEQFF. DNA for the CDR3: TGTGCCAGCAGCCAGGGTGGACTAGAGGACAATGAGCAGTTCTTC.